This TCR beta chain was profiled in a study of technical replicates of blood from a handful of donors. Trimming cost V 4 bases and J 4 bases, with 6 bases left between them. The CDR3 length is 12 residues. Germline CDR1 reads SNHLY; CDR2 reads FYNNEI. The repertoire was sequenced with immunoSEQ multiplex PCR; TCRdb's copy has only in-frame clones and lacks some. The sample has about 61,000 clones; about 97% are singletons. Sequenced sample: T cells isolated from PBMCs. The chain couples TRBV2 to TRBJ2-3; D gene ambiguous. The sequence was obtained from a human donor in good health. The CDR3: CASSGDSDTQYF. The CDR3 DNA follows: TGTGCCAGCAGTGGAGATTCAGATACGCAGTATTTT.